The present T cell receptor beta chain was sequenced within a study of cytomegalovirus exposure and HLA in healthy donors. Study-level results: The study designated over 150 TCR beta chains cytomegalovirus-associated. Subsequent analysis showed first-cohort TCR clusters tending to co-occur in some 120 validation repertoires. Among TCR sequences, most were rare, though some public TCRs appeared in many donors.

From the approximately 120-subject validation cohort, which was separate from the roughly 680-subject first cohort, the donors were drawn. Profiled with immunoSEQ multiplex PCR; TCRdb holds only in-frame clones, not every one. The table has around 250,000 clones, about 90% seen once; the top ten hold roughly 0.38%. This clone was found once. Its specificity is not known. The sample has other DNA sequences that encode this CDR3 too. The J segment lost 4 bases and the V segment lost 4 bases, leaving 1 base of the junction unmatched. The V gene's germline CDR1 is SGHDT and CDR2 YYEEEE. The CDR3 is 12 residues long.

This TCR derives from a woman between 18 and 30 years old in good health and CMV-seronegative. Sequencing was carried out using PBMCs. The chain couples TRBV5-6 to TRBJ1-1, with 7 bases aligning to TRBD1. Written as DNA, the CDR3 is TGTGCCAGCAGCCCAGGGGGCACTGAAGCTTTCTTT. Translated, it gives CASSPGGTEAFF.